A single sample gave rise to the 29 T cell receptor beta chains below, sequenced in a study of T-cell reconstitution after alpha-beta-depleted transplantation in children (dated by TCRdb to the mid-2010s). The receptor library was made with PCR. Instrument on record: Illumina HiSeq 2500. TCR library preparation used molecular barcoding, with unique molecular identifiers applied to normalize quantification of the TCRbeta repertoire. TCRdb reprocessing: public reads trimmed at Q25 with fastp, clones called with MiXCR, in-frame beta chains kept. One record per CDR3 amino acid sequence lists the most common genes and DNA. Here the sample has about 340,000 distinct CDR3 sequences; about 14% occur a single time. The leading ten clones occupy around 4.5% of the sample. The sequences come from PBMCs, collected from the stem cell graft. Source of these receptors: a human donor who donated a stem cell graft to a child with Fanconi anemia.

There are a few counts of this clonotype. The chain has TRBV30 and TRBJ2-7; a weak D match, TRBD1 (5 bases). The length of the CDR3 is 14 residues. Per the germline V gene, CDR1 is GTSNPN and CDR2 is SVGIG (reference sequence). Trimming left V 0 bases short and J 0 bases short, with 9 bases between. In DNA form, the CDR3 reads TGTGCCTGGAGTGTACAGGCCTACTCCTACGAGCAGTACTTC. Residues: CAWSVQAYSYEQYF.

The V gene is TRBV5-5, the J gene TRBJ1-3; D may be TRBD1 (6 bases). The CDR3 length is 16 residues. Deletions cut 2 bases from V and 3 bases from J, with 15 bases between. Per the germline V gene, CDR1 is SGHKS and CDR2 is YYEKEE (reference sequence). CDR3 residues: CASSFSRGGSGNTIYF. CDR3 sequence (DNA): TGTGCCAGCAGCTTTTCCCGAGGGGGTAGTGGAAACACCATATATTTT.

This clonotype was observed once. This may be a read error: a much more frequent sequence differs by one nucleotide. V is TRBV2 and J is TRBJ2-2, with TRBD1 matching over 8 bases. The germline V gene encodes CDR1 SNHLY and CDR2 FYNNEI. This CDR3 has 15 residues. CDR3 loop: CASSANRGDTGGLFF. The DNA of the CDR3 is TGTGCCAGCAGTGCCAACAGGGGGGACACCGGGGGGCTGTTTTTT. The variable domain in full, completed from reference TRBV2 and TRBJ2-2, reads EPEVTQTPSHQVTQMGQEVILRCVPISNHLYFYWYRQILGQKVEFLVSFYNNEISEKSEIFDDQFSVERPDGSNFTLKIRSTKLEDSAMYFCASSANRGDTGGLFFGEGSRLTVL.

This clonotype was counted between two and nine times. The chain uses TRBV6-1 and TRBJ2-3; D may match TRBD1 or TRBD2 (6 bases each). Looked up from germline, CDR1 is MNHNS and CDR2 is SASEGT. V gave up 5 bases and J gave up 4 bases, with 19 bases separating them. The CDR3 is 16 residues long. CDR3 loop: CASSRQQGGQSDTQYF. The CDR3 region has the DNA TGTGCCAGCAGTCGCCAACAGGGAGGTCAGTCAGATACGCAGTATTTT.

This clonotype occurred a few times. This chain links TRBV6-5 with TRBJ1-1; the D gene is possibly TRBD1 (5 bases). The V gene lost 1 base and the J gene lost 4 bases, with 16 bases spanning the gap. The CDR3 covers 16 residues. In germline, CDR1 is MNHEY, CDR2 SVGAGI. The CDR3 region is CASSYLIAGRVTEAFF. Here the CDR3 DNA reads TGTGCCAGCAGTTACTTAATCGCAGGGAGGGTCACTGAAGCTTTCTTT.

This rearrangement joins TRBV28 to TRBJ1-1, with a tentative D call TRBD1 (6 bases). Germline V CDR1 and CDR2: MDHEN, SYDVKM. There are 15 residues in the CDR3. Trimming took 4 bases from V and 1 from J, leaving 13 bases between them. The CDR3 loop is CASSSPGDTNTEAFF. In DNA form, the CDR3 reads TGTGCCAGCAGTTCGCCAGGGGATACGAACACTGAAGCTTTCTTT.

Many counts were recorded for this clonotype. The chain couples TRBV30 to TRBJ2-1; 7 nucleotides agree with TRBD2. Trimming at V came to 1 base and at J to 0 bases, leaving 0 bases not matched to a gene. The CDR3 spans 14 residues. Germline V gives CDR1 GTSNPN, CDR2 SVGIG (reference sequence). The CDR3 sequence: CAWSGGSSYNEQFF. The CDR3 DNA sequence: TGTGCCTGGAGTGGCGGGAGCTCCTACAATGAGCAGTTCTTC.

The V and J genes are TRBV5-4 and TRBJ2-3, with unresolved D. The CDR3 runs 14 residues. Germline assignment: CDR1 SGHNT and CDR2 YYREEE (reference sequence). Trimming shortened V by 2 bases and J by 6 bases, and 13 bases separated the two germline ends. In DNA, the CDR3 is TGTGCCAGCAGCTTTACCCCACCGGTGGATACGCAGTATTTT. The encoded protein is CASSFTPPVDTQYF.

This clonotype was seen ten or more times. V and J are TRBV10-3 and TRBJ2-5; D possibly corresponds to TRBD2 (6 bases). Germline CDR1 reads ENHRY; CDR2 reads SYGVKD. CDR3 size: 13 residues. V lost 4 bases to trimming and J lost 4 bases, with 10 bases between them. DNA of the CDR3: TGTGCCATCAGTGCCTCAGCGGGAGAGACCCAGTACTTC. Translation: CAISASAGETQYF.

In its sample, this clonotype was seen many times. The chain recombines TRBV5-1 with TRBJ1-3; D is uncertain. Germline V gene lookup returns CDR1 SGHRS and CDR2 YFSETQ. Trimming took 3 bases from V and 1 from J, leaving 8 bases between them. CDR3 length equals 14 residues. This CDR3 reads CASSSGPSGNTIYF. The CDR3 DNA is TGCGCCAGCAGCTCTGGACCTTCTGGAAACACCATATATTTT.

This sequence joins TRBV5-1 and TRBJ1-6, with TRBD1 identical over 8 bases. The germline V gene encodes CDR1 SGHRS and CDR2 YFSETQ. This CDR3 region has 15 residues. V lost 3 bases to trimming and J lost 7 bases; unmatched junction nucleotides: 6. The CDR3 DNA reads as TGCGCCAGCAGCTCGGGGGGGGACAGGAATTCACCCCTCCACTTT. This codes for CASSSGGDRNSPLHF.

This clonotype was found many times. J is TRBJ2-4 and V is TRBV28; 9 positions agree with TRBD1. This CDR3 comprises 15 residues. Germline CDR1 MDHEN, CDR2 SYDVKM. After removal of 5 bases from V and 11 bases from J, the junction contained 13 bases not matched to a gene. CDR3 residues: CASSHRDRDIRFQYF. CDR3 DNA: TGTGCCAGCAGTCACCGGGACAGGGATATTCGTTTTCAGTACTTC. The full variable domain, rest sourced from reference TRBV28 and TRBJ2-4, is DVKVTQSSRYLVKRTGEKVFLECVQDMDHENMFWYRQDPGLGLRLIYFSYDVKMKEKGDIPEGYSVSREKKERFSLILESASTNQTSMYLCASSHRDRDIRFQYFGAGTRLSVL.

J is TRBJ2-7 and V is TRBV4-1; D possibly uses TRBD1 or TRBD2 (5 bases each). V was shortened by 0 bases and J by 3 bases, with 18 bases between the two germline ends. The germline gives CDR1 MGHRA, CDR2 YSYEKL. This CDR3 contains 17 residues. The CDR3 reads CASSQDIVGTVSYEQYF. The CDR3 coding sequence is TGCGCCAGCAGCCAAGATATTGTAGGGACGGTCAGCTACGAGCAGTACTTC.

The gene calls are TRBV6-1 and TRBJ2-5; the D gene is possibly TRBD2 (6 bases). This CDR3 is built from 13 residues. The germline gives CDR1 MNHNS, CDR2 SASEGT. Trimming shortened V by 7 bases and J by 5 bases, and 14 bases separated the two germline ends. The CDR3 coding sequence is TGTGCCAGCAAGACGGCGGGGTGGGAGACCCAGTACTTC. Residues: CASKTAGWETQYF.

Many counts were recorded for this clonotype. The gene calls are TRBV10-3 and TRBJ2-1; 15 bases fit TRBD2. The CDR3 covers 17 residues. The germline gives CDR1 ENHRY, CDR2 SYGVKD. V trimming: 10 bases; J trimming: 1 base; junction bases outside the gene matches: 8. The CDR3 DNA reads TGTGCCACCCGGACTAGCGGGGGGGCAGGGTCCTACAATGAGCAGTTCTTC. Protein: CATRTSGGAGSYNEQFF.

This clonotype was detected many times. The CDR3 here is CASSQEDSHNYGYTF. In nucleotides, the CDR3 is TGCGCCAGCAGCCAAGAAGACAGTCACAACTATGGCTACACCTTC. The rearrangement uses TRBV4-3 and TRBJ1-2; D possibly corresponds to TRBD1 (5 bases). CDR1 LGHNA and CDR2 YSLEER come from the germline V gene. Trimming took 0 bases from V and 2 from J, leaving 10 bases between them. CDR3 length: 15 amino acids.

This clonotype was counted a few times. The chain employs TRBV29-1 and TRBJ1-2; TRBD1 is a possible D gene (5 bases). The CDR3 sequence is 10 residues long. V lost 4 bases and J lost 6, with 6 bases in between. The germline V gene has CDR1 SQVTM and CDR2 ANQGSEA. DNA of the CDR3: TGCAGCGTTGTAGGGGATGGCTACACCTTC. Its translation: CSVVGDGYTF. The variable domain in full, with the rest retrieved from reference TRBV29-1 and TRBJ1-2, is SAVISQKPSRDICQRGTSLTIQCQVDSQVTMMFWYRQQPGQSLTLIATANQGSEATYESGFVIDKFPISRPNLTFSTLTVSNMSPEDSSIYLCSVVGDGYTFGSGTRLTVV.

The rearrangement links TRBV12-3 or TRBV12-4 to TRBJ1-2; perhaps TRBD1 as D (5 bases). V dropped 11 bases and J dropped 2 bases, with 21 bases sitting between them. This CDR3 contains 15 residues. In nucleotides, the CDR3 is TGTGCCGGGGCGGAAAAGGGTCGGCCCAACTATGGCTACACCTTC. Its protein product is CAGAEKGRPNYGYTF.

The rearrangement joins TRBV21-1 to TRBJ1-2; TRBD1, the table's D call, was not compared with the DNA. TRBV21-1 is noted as a pseudogene. The CDR3 contains 14 residues. CDR3 bases: TGTGCCAGCAGCACCGGACACTTTGGCTATGGCTACACCTTC. As protein: CASSTGHFGYGYTF.

The chain carries TRBV7-2 and TRBJ2-2; D may match TRBD1 or TRBD2 (6 bases each). Germline V gene lookup returns CDR1 SGHTA and CDR2 FQGNSA. V dropped 5 bases and J dropped 1 base, with 14 bases sitting between them. There are 16 residues in the CDR3. The CDR3 sequence: CASSPFEGGNTGELFF. The CDR3, as DNA: TGTGCCAGCAGCCCATTTGAGGGGGGGAACACCGGGGAGCTGTTTTTT.

This clonotype was seen at least ten times. The V and J genes are TRBV7-2 and TRBJ2-7, with D possibly matching TRBD2 (6 bases). Deletions cut 4 bases from V and 3 bases from J, with 10 bases between. Germline V gene lookup returns CDR1 SGHTA and CDR2 FQGNSA. The CDR3 loop spans 13 amino acids. This CDR3 reads CASSSLGGYEQYF. In DNA, the CDR3 is TGTGCCAGCAGCTCCCTGGGGGGCTACGAGCAGTACTTC.

The chain joins TRBV12-3 or TRBV12-4 to TRBJ2-1; perhaps D is TRBD1 or TRBD2 (7 bases each). Trimming cost V 1 base and J 4 bases, with 17 bases left between them. The CDR3 has 17 amino acids. The CDR3 nucleotides are TGTGCCAGCAGTTTAGGCAGGGGGGGGATCGGGTACAATGAGCAGTTCTTC. This gives the protein CASSLGRGGIGYNEQFF.

This clonotype was seen repeatedly, ten times or more. The chain employs TRBV29-1 and TRBJ2-3; no clear D gene. CDR3 length: 15 residues. Trimming removed 4 bases from V and 3 bases from J, with 17 bases in between. CDR1 is SQVTM and CDR2 is ANQGSEA in the germline V gene. The CDR3 DNA reads as TGCAGCGTTGGGTCCGGGTTCGCCACGACAGATACGCAGTATTTT. It specifies CSVGSGFATTDTQYF.

The rearrangement links TRBV29-1 to TRBJ1-1; perhaps TRBD1 as D (5 bases). The CDR3 sequence is 12 residues long. Trimming left V 4 bases short and J 8 bases short, with 14 bases between. Germline CDR1 reads SQVTM; CDR2 reads ANQGSEA. The chain's CDR3 is CSVAGPLGEAFF. The CDR3 DNA follows: TGCAGCGTTGCGGGACCGCTTGGGGAAGCTTTCTTT.

This chain's CDR3 is CASSQAYQETQYF. CDR3 coding DNA: TGTGCCAGCTCCCAGGCGTACCAAGAGACCCAGTACTTC. V usage is TRBV18 and J usage is TRBJ2-5; D remains ambiguous. Germline CDR1 reads KGHSH; CDR2 reads LQKENI. The CDR3 length is 13 residues. V dropped 6 bases and J dropped 0 bases, with 8 bases sitting between them.

The chain links TRBV7-2 to TRBJ2-3; 11 nucleotides align to TRBD2. The trim removed 5 bases at V and 2 bases at J, leaving 6 bases unmatched. The CDR3 has 16 amino acids. Germline CDR1 SGHTA, CDR2 FQGNSA. The CDR3 region has the DNA TGTGCCAGCAGCCCCGGGACTAGCGGTCCCACAGATACGCAGTATTTT. It yields the protein CASSPGTSGPTDTQYF.

The V call is TRBV5-1, the J call TRBJ2-3; 11 bases line up with TRBD2. Germline CDR1 and CDR2: SGHRS and YFSETQ. The CDR3 covers 17 residues. The J segment lost 3 bases and the V segment lost 4 bases, leaving 10 bases of the junction unmatched. The DNA for the CDR3 is TGCGCCAGCAGCCCCGATAGCGGGGGGGCGGGAACAGATACGCAGTATTTT. It yields the protein CASSPDSGGAGTDTQYF.

This clonotype was seen at least ten times. V usage is TRBV4-3 and J usage is TRBJ2-1; TRBD2 agrees at 7 bases. Trimming removed 1 base from V and 8 bases from J; junction bases left unmatched: 2. CDR1 is LGHNA and CDR2 is YSLEER in the germline V gene. This CDR3 has 13 residues. CDR3 coding DNA: TGCGCCAGCAGCCAAGTGGGAGGGTATGAGCAGTTCTTC. Translating gives CASSQVGGYEQFF.

The rearrangement uses TRBV29-1 and TRBJ2-1; 10 positions match TRBD2. The CDR3 contains 13 residues. CDR1 is SQVTM, CDR2 ANQGSEA, per germline. V was pared by 4 bases and J by 8 bases, with 5 bases of the junction left unmatched. The CDR3 DNA follows: TGCAGCGTTGGAGCGGGAGGGCCTTATGAGCAGTTCTTC. This codes for CSVGAGGPYEQFF.